The subject of this entry is one TCR beta chain. Per the authors' pipeline: From reference gene primer amplification, estimates of nucleated cell counts were derived. This table comes from immunoSEQ multiplex PCR, and its TCRdb copy is limited to in-frame clones, with some not included. V and J calls and clone size come straight from that table; D and trimming were deduced from the DNA. Counted here are approximately 91,000 clones, 75% to 90% occurring once; the ten biggest clones make up over 15%. This specimen belongs to a study of blood T cell repertoires in COVID-19. Study in general: The United States, Italy and Spain supplied acute and convalescent COVID-19 samples.

The germline V and J ends were trimmed by 3 bases and 0 bases, with 11 bases remaining between them. The CDR3 covers 15 residues. Germline V gene sequence: CDR1 KGHSH, CDR2 LQKENI. The clonotype originates from a human donor in a cohort sampled during active COVID-19. The chain carries TRBV18 and TRBJ1-1; D not resolved. Sequenced: peripheral blood. CDR3: CASSPQVPMNTEAFF. In DNA, the CDR3 is TGTGCCAGCTCACCTCAGGTTCCAATGAACACTGAAGCTTTCTTT.